These T cell receptor beta chains were read from a single sample in a study of T cell responses to AZD1222 COVID-19 vaccine. Sequencing was performed with immunoSEQ multiplex PCR; in TCRdb, only in-frame clones are kept and a portion is missing. This table has around 150,000 clones, approximately 88% appearing once. Sequenced here: peripheral blood, sampled on day 0 of AZD1222 vaccination. The receptors here all came from an adult in good health. CDR3s include the opening cysteine and the closing phenylalanine or tryptophan. D genes are given only for firm matches. The size entry is marked missing in some rows and otherwise reads once, few, many or a size class.

size	D	V	J	CDR3	DNA
NA	NA	TRBV5-1	TRBJ1-5	CASSPGQPEGNQPQHF	TGCGCCAGCAGCCCGGGCCAACCGGAGGGCAATCAGCCCCAGCATTTT
NA	NA	TRBV6-6	TRBJ1-3	CASSYAGQTSGNTIYF	TGTGCCAGCAGTTACGCAGGACAGACCTCTGGAAACACCATATATTTT
once	NA	TRBV28	TRBJ1-5	CASSLWDRDSNQPQHF	TGTGCCAGCAGTTTATGGGACAGAGATAGCAATCAGCCCCAGCATTTT
NA	NA	TRBV5-1	TRBJ2-1	CASSSLAGAVNEQFF	TGCGCCAGCAGCTCTTTGGCAGGAGCGGTCAATGAGCAGTTCTTC
NA	TRBD1	TRBV27	TRBJ2-7	CASSLGQGLREQYF	TGTGCCAGCAGTCTGGGACAGGGGTTGAGGGAGCAGTACTTC
NA	TRBD1	TRBV4-1	TRBJ2-7	CASSQGVQGAPMGYEQYF	TGCGCCAGCAGCCAAGGGGTACAGGGGGCTCCGATGGGCTACGAGCAGTACTTC
NA	NA	TRBV27	TRBJ1-4	CASSFPMGKLFF	TGTGCCAGCAGTTTCCCGATGGGGAAACTGTTTTTT
NA	TRBD1	TRBV11-3	TRBJ1-1	CASSRQGSNTEAFF	TGTGCCAGCAGTCGACAGGGATCGAACACTGAAGCTTTCTTT
NA	TRBD1	TRBV2	TRBJ1-3	CASRGTESSGNTIYF	TGTGCCAGCAGGGGGACAGAGAGCTCTGGAAACACCATATATTTT
NA	NA	TRBV12-5	TRBJ1-5	CASGFGDNQPQHF	TGTGCTAGTGGTTTTGGGGATAATCAGCCCCAGCATTTT
NA	NA	TRBV5-4	TRBJ1-1	CASSLGGGLLNTEAFF	TGTGCCAGCAGCTTGGGAGGCGGTCTCCTGAACACTGAAGCTTTCTTT
NA	NA	TRBV19	TRBJ1-5	CASSGMGSSHQPQHF	TGTGCCAGTAGTGGGATGGGGAGCTCCCATCAGCCCCAGCATTTT
NA	NA	TRBV28	TRBJ2-7	CASSWHTYYEQYF	TGTGCCAGCAGTTGGCACACCTACTACGAGCAGTACTTC
NA	TRBD1	TRBV2	TRBJ2-6	CASRLPGTGGYGANVLTF	TGTGCCAGCAGACTCCCCGGGACAGGGGGCTATGGGGCCAACGTCCTGACTTTC
NA	TRBD2	TRBV29-1	TRBJ2-1	CSGRGGSYNEQFF	TGCAGCGGCCGGGGGGGCTCCTACAATGAGCAGTTCTTC
NA	NA	TRBV5-8	TRBJ2-1	CASSRGLTPGHNEQFF	TGTGCCAGCAGCCGCGGACTGACCCCCGGCCACAATGAGCAGTTCTTC
NA	NA	TRBV29-1	TRBJ1-2	CSAGDPANYGYTF	TGCAGCGCCGGGGACCCAGCTAACTATGGCTACACCTTC
NA	NA	TRBV2	TRBJ1-2	CASSVETNYGYTF	TGTGCCAGCAGTGTTGAGACGAACTATGGCTACACCTTC
NA	TRBD1	TRBV19	TRBJ2-7	CASSIGSRGLNEQYF	TGTGCCAGTAGTATAGGCTCAAGGGGGCTGAACGAGCAGTACTTC
NA	NA	TRBV12-3/TRBV12-4	TRBJ1-2	CASSLQGAGYTF	TGTGCCAGCAGTTTACAAGGGGCCGGCTACACCTTC
few	NA	TRBV12-3/TRBV12-4	TRBJ2-3	CASSLREGETQYF	TGTGCCAGCAGTTTAAGAGAGGGGGAGACGCAGTATTTT
NA	NA	TRBV24-1	TRBJ2-7	CATSEGLHYEQYF	TGTGCCACCAGTGAAGGGTTACACTACGAGCAGTACTTC
NA	TRBD2	TRBV7-2	TRBJ2-1	CASSQSGGSSYNEQFF	TGTGCCAGCAGCCAGAGCGGGGGTAGCTCCTACAATGAGCAGTTCTTC
NA	NA	TRBV28	TRBJ2-3	CASSLIGDTQYF	TGTGCCAGCAGTTTAATTGGAGATACGCAGTATTTT
NA	NA	TRBV7-9	TRBJ2-7	CASSWTPVGEQYF	TGTGCCAGCAGTTGGACTCCCGTAGGCGAGCAGTACTTC
NA	NA	TRBV10-1	TRBJ1-1	CASSHLQNTEAFF	TGCGCCAGCAGTCATCTTCAGAACACTGAAGCTTTCTTT
NA	NA	TRBV3-1/TRBV3-2	TRBJ1-3	CASSIRGMGNTIYF	TGTGCCAGCAGTATTCGGGGGATGGGAAACACCATATATTTT
NA	NA	TRBV9	TRBJ1-1	CASRRGRNMNTEAFF	TGTGCCAGCAGGAGAGGCCGCAACATGAACACTGAAGCTTTCTTT
NA	NA	TRBV7-9	TRBJ1-5	CASSLNRGNQPQHF	TGTGCCAGCAGCTTAAACAGGGGCAATCAGCCCCAGCATTTT
NA	NA	TRBV21-1	TRBJ2-3	CASSKTSGGRMTSTDTQYF	TGTGCCAGCAGCAAGACTAGCGGGGGGCGAATGACTAGCACAGATACGCAGTATTTT
NA	TRBD1	TRBV5-5	TRBJ2-7	CASSPGQGMYEQYF	TGTGCCAGCAGCCCCGGACAGGGAATGTACGAGCAGTACTTC
few	TRBD2	TRBV18	TRBJ2-7	CASSPSSGGAYEQYF	TGTGCCAGCTCACCATCTAGCGGGGGGGCCTACGAGCAGTACTTC
once	NA	TRBV11-2	TRBJ1-6	CATQGNYNSPLHF	TGTGCCACACAGGGCAACTATAATTCACCCCTCCACTTT
NA	TRBD1	TRBV7-9	TRBJ2-7	CATSLPGQNTMRTYEQYF	TGTGCCACCAGCCTACCGGGACAGAATACGATGCGAACCTACGAGCAGTACTTC
NA	NA	TRBV7-9	TRBJ2-1	CASSDYGAYNEQFF	TGTGCCAGCAGCGACTATGGAGCATACAATGAGCAGTTCTTC
NA	NA	TRBV28	TRBJ2-1	CASRSYNEQFF	TGTGCCAGCAGGTCCTACAATGAGCAGTTCTTC
NA	NA	TRBV9	TRBJ1-1	CASSPRGNRNTEAFF	TGTGCCAGCAGCCCCCGTGGGAACAGAAACACTGAAGCTTTCTTT
NA	TRBD1	TRBV5-1	TRBJ2-1	CASSYWDDPGGYEQFF	TGCGCCAGCAGCTACTGGGACGATCCAGGGGGCTATGAGCAGTTCTTC
NA	NA	TRBV14	TRBJ1-2	CASSQAGSGRGNYGYTF	TGTGCCAGCAGCCAAGCCGGGTCCGGGAGGGGTAACTATGGCTACACCTTC
NA	NA	TRBV30	TRBJ1-5	CAWSIGFNQPQHF	TGTGCCTGGAGTATTGGGTTCAATCAGCCCCAGCATTTT
once	NA	TRBV29-1	TRBJ1-2	CSVARGPYGYTF	TGCAGCGTTGCCCGGGGGCCCTATGGCTACACCTTC
NA	TRBD1	TRBV30	TRBJ1-2	CAWNRGGYGYTF	TGTGCCTGGAACAGGGGGGGCTATGGCTACACCTTC